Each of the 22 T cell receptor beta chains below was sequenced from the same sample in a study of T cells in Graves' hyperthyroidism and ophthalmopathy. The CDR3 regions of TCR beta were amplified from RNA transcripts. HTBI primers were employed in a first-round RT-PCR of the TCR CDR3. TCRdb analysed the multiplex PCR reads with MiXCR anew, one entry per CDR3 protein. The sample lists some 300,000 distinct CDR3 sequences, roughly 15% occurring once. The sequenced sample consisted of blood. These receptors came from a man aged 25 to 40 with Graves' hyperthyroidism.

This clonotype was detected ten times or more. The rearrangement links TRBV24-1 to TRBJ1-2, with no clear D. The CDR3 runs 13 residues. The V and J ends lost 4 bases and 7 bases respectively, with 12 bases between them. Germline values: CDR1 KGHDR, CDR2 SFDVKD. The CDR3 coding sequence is TGTGCCACCAGTGACTGGGCCCAGGCTGGCTACACCTTC. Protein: CATSDWAQAGYTF.

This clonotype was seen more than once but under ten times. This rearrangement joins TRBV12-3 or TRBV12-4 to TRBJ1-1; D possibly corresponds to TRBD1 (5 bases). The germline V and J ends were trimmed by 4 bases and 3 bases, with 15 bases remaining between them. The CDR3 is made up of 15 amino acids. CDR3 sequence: CASSSRAGGDTEAFF. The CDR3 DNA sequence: TGTGCCAGCAGTTCCCGCGCGGGGGGGGACACTGAAGCTTTCTTT.

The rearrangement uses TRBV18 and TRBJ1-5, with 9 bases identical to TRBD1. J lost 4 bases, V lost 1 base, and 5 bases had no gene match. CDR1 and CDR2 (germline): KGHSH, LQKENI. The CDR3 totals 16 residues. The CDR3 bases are TGTGCCAGCTCACCACTCTTCGGACAGGGGAATCAGCCCCAGCATTTT. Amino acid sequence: CASSPLFGQGNQPQHF.

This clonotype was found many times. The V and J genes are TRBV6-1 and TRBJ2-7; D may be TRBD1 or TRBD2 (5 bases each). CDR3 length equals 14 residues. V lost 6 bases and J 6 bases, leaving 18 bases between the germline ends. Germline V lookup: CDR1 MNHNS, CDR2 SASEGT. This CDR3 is CASRRGDGVGEQYF. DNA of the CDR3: TGTGCCAGCAGGAGAGGGGACGGGGTCGGCGAGCAGTACTTC.

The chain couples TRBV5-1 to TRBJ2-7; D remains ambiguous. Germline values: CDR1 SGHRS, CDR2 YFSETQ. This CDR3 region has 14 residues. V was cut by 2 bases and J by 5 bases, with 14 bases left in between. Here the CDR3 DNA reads TGCGCCAGCAGCTTCCTATGGGATCAGAACGAGCAGTACTTC. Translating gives CASSFLWDQNEQYF. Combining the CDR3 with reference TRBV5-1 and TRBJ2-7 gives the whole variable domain KAGVTQTPRYLIKTRGQQVTLSCSPISGHRSVSWYQQTPGQGLQFLFEYFSETQRNKGNFPGRFSGRQFSNSRSEMNVSTLELGDSALYLCASSFLWDQNEQYFGPGTRLTVT.

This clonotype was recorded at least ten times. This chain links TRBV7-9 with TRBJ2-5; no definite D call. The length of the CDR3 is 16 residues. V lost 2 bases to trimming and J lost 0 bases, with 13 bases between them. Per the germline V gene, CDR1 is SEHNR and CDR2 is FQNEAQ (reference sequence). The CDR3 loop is CASSLYLGRNQETQYF. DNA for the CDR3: TGTGCCAGCAGCTTATATCTGGGAAGGAACCAAGAGACCCAGTACTTC.

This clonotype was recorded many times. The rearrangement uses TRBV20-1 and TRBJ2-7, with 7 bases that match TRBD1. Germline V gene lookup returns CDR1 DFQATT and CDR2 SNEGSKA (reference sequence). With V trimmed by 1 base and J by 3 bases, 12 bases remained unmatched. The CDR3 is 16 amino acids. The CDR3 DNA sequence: TGCAGTGCTAGAGCCCCCTATGACAGGGCCCTCTACGAGCAGTACTTC. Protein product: CSARAPYDRALYEQYF.

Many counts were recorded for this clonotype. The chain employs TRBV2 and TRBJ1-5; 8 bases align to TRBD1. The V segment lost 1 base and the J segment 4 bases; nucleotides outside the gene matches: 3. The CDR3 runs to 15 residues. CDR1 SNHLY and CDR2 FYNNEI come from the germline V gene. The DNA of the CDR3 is TGTGCCAGCAGTGAAGAAGGACAGGGTAATCAGCCCCAGCATTTT. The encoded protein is CASSEEGQGNQPQHF.

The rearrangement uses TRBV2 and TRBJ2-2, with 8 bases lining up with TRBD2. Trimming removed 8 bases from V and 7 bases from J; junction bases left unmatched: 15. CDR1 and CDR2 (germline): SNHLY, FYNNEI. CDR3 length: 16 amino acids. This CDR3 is CASPAGGGEMGGELFF. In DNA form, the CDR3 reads TGTGCCAGCCCCGCCGGGGGGGGAGAGATGGGCGGGGAGCTGTTTTTT.

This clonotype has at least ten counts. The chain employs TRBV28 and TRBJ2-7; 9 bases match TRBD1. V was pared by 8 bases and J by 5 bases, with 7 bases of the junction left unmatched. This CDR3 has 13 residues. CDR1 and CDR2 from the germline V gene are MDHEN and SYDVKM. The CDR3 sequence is CASEQGAEDEQYF. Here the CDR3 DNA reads TGTGCCAGCGAACAGGGGGCTGAGGACGAGCAGTACTTC.

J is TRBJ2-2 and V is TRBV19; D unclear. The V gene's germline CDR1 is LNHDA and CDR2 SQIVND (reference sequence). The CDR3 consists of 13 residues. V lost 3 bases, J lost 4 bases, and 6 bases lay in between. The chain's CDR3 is CASSIGRTGELFF. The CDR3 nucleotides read TGTGCCAGTAGTATCGGACGCACCGGGGAGCTGTTTTTT.

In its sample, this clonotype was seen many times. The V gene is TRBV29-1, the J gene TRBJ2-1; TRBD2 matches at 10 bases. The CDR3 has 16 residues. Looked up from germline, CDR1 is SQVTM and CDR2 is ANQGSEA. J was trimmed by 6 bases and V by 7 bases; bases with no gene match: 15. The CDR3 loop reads CSAHPEGLAFRNEQFF. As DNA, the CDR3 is TGCAGCGCCCACCCGGAGGGACTAGCGTTCCGCAATGAGCAGTTCTTC.

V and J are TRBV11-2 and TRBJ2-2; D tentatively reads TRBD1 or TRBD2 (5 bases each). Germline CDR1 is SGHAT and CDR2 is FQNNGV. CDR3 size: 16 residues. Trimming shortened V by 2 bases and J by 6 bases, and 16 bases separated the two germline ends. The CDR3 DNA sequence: TGTGCCAGCAGCTTAAGGGCTTCAGGGAGCGCCGGGGAGCTGTTTTTT. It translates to CASSLRASGSAGELFF.

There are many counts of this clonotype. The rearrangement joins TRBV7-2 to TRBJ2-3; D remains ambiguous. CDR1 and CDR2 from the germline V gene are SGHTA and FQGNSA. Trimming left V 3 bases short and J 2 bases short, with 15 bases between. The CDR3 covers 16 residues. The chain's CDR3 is CASSLISRPSTDTQYF. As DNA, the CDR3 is TGTGCCAGCAGCTTGATTTCCCGGCCGTCCACAGATACGCAGTATTTT. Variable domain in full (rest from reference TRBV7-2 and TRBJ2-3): GAGVSQSPSNKVTEKGKDVELRCDPISGHTALYWYRQSLGQGLEFLIYFQGNSAPDKSGLPSDRFSAERTGGSVSTLTIQRTQQEDSAVYLCASSLISRPSTDTQYFGPGTRLTVL.

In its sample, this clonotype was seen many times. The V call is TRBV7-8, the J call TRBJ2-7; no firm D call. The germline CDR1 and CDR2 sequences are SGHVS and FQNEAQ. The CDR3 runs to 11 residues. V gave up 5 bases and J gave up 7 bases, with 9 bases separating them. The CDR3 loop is CASSVAGEQYF. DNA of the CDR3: TGTGCCAGCAGCGTGGCTGGAGAGCAGTACTTC.

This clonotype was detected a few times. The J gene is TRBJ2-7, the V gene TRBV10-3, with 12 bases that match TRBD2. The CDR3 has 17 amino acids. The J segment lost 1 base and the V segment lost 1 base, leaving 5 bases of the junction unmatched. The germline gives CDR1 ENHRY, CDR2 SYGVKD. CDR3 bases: TGTGCCATCAGTGAGTACGGGACTAGCGGGCCTTCCTACGAGCAGTACTTC. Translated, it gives CAISEYGTSGPSYEQYF.

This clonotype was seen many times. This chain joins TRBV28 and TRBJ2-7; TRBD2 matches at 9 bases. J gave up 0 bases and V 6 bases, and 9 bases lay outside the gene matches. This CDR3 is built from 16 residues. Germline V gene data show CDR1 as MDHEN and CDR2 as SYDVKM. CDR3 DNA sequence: TGTGCCAGCAGAGGGATTGGTAGCGGGAGCTCCTACGAGCAGTACTTC. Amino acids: CASRGIGSGSSYEQYF.

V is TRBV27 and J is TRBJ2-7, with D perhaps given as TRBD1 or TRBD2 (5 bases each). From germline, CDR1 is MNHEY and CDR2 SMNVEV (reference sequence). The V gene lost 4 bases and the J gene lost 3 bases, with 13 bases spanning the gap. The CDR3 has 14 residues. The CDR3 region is CASSSGTWDYEQYF. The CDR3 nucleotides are TGTGCCAGCAGTTCCGGGACGTGGGACTACGAGCAGTACTTC.

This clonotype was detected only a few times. CDR3 DNA sequence: TGTGCCAGCAGCTCGACAGCCCGGTCACCCCTCCACTTT. It translates to CASSSTARSPLHF. The chain employs TRBV7-3 and TRBJ1-6, with TRBD1 as a possible D gene (5 bases). Germline V gives CDR1 SGHTA, CDR2 FQGTGA. Trimming removed 4 bases at V and 10 bases at J, with 11 bases between. The CDR3 extends over 13 amino acids.

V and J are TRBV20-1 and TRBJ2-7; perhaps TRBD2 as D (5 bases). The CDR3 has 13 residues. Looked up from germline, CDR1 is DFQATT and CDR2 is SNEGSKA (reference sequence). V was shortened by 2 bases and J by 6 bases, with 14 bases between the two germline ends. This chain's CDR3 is CSARRGDLREQYF. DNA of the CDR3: TGCAGTGCTAGACGGGGAGACCTCCGCGAGCAGTACTTC.

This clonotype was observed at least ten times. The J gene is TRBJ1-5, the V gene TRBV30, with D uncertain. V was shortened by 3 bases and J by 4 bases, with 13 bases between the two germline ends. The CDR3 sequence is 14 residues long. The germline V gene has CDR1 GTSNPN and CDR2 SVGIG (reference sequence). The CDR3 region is CAWSSGLGNQPQHF. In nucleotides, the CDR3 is TGTGCCTGGAGCTCAGGTCTAGGTAATCAGCCCCAGCATTTT.

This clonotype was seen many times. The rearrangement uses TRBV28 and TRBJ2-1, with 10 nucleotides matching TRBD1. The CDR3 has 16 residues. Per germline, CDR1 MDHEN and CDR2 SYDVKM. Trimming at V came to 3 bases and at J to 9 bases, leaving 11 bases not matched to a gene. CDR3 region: CASSLVGTGVGGEQFF. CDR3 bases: TGTGCCAGCAGTTTGGTAGGGACAGGGGTCGGTGGTGAGCAGTTCTTC. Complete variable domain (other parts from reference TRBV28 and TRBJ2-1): DVKVTQSSRYLVKRTGEKVFLECVQDMDHENMFWYRQDPGLGLRLIYFSYDVKMKEKGDIPEGYSVSREKKERFSLILESASTNQTSMYLCASSLVGTGVGGEQFFGPGTRLTVL.